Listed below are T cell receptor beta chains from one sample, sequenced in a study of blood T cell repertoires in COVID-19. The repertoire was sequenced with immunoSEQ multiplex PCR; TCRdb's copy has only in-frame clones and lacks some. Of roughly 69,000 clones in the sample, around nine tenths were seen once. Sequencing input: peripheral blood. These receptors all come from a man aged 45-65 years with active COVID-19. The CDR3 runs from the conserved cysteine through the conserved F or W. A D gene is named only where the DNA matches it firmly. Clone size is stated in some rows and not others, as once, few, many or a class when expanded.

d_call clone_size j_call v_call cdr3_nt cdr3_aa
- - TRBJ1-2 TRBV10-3 TGTGCCATCAGTGAGCCCGACGGAGGGTATGGCTACACCTTC CAISEPDGGYGYTF
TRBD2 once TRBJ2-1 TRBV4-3 TGCGCCAGCAGCCAAGGACTAGCGGCCTACAATGAGCAGTTCTTC CASSQGLAAYNEQFF
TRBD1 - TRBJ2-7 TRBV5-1 TGCGCCAGCAGCAGCGACAGGGACGGCGACGAGCAGTACTTC CASSSDRDGDEQYF
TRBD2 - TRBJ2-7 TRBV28 TGTGCCAGCAGCCTACGGACTAGCGGGGCCTACGAGCAGTACTTC CASSLRTSGAYEQYF
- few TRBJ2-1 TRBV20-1 TGCAGTGCTAGTAAGCAGGGCAAATACAATGAGCAGTTCTTC CSASKQGKYNEQFF
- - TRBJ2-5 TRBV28 TGTGCCAGCATGGACAACCAAGAGACCCAGTACTTC CASMDNQETQYF
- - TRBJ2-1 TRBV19 TGTGCCAGTAGTGTAGACTTACTCTCCTACAATGAGCAGTTCTTC CASSVDLLSYNEQFF
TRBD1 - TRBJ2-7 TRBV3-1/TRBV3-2 TGTGCCAGCAGCCAAGCGTACAGGGGGAACTACGAGCAGTACTTC CASSQAYRGNYEQYF
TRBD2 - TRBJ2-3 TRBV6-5 TGTGCCACCTCAAGCGGGGGGCGAAGAAATGGGCAGTATTTT CATSSGGRRNGQYF
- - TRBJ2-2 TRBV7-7 TGTGCTAGCAGCTTAAGGGGGACCGGGGAGCTGTTTTTT CASSLRGTGELFF
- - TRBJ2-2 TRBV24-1 TGTGCCACCAGTGATTTGCGGGGTTACGGGGAGCTGTTTTTT CATSDLRGYGELFF
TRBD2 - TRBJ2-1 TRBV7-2 TGTGCCAGCAGCCCTGGGGCTAGCGGCTACAATGAGCAGTTCTTC CASSPGASGYNEQFF
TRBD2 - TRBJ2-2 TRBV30 TGTGCCTGGAGTGGTCTAGCGGGGGCTTCCATATCCGGGGAGCTGTTTTTT CAWSGLAGASISGELFF
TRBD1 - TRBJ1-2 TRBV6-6 TGTGCCAGCAGTGCAGGGACAGGGGATGGCTACACCTTC CASSAGTGDGYTF
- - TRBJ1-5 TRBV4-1 TGCGCCAGCAGCCAAGTCACGTCAGGGGCCCTTGGCAATCAGCCCCAGCATTTT CASSQVTSGALGNQPQHF
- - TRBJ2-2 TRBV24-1 TGTGCCACCAGTGAACCTGGGAGTAGCCCGACTGACACCGGGGAGCTGTTTTTT CATSEPGSSPTDTGELFF
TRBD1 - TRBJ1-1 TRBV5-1 TGCGCCAGCAGCTTGGGGGGACAGGGCGCCACTGAAGCTTTCTTT CASSLGGQGATEAFF
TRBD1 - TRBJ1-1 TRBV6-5 TGTGCCAGCAGGGACAGGGCGAACACTGAAGCTTTCTTT CASRDRANTEAFF
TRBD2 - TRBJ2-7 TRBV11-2 TGTGCCAGCAGCTTAACGACTAGCGGGCCCTACGAGCAGTACTTC CASSLTTSGPYEQYF
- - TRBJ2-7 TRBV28 TGTGCCAGCAGCTTAAACAGTGCCTACGAGCAGTACTTC CASSLNSAYEQYF
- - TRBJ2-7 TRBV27 TGTGCCAGCAGCCAGAAACGACAAGACGAGCAGTACTTC CASSQKRQDEQYF
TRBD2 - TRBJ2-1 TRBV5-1 TGCGCCAGCAGCGCTGGACTAGCGGGGAACAATGAGCAGTTCTTC CASSAGLAGNNEQFF
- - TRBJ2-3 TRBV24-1 TGTGCCACCAGCTGGGGGCTAATAGATACGCAGTATTTT CATSWGLIDTQYF
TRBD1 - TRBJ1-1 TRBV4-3 TGCGCCAGCAGCCACCCCCTATCGGGACAGGGGGACACGAACACTGAAGCTTTCTTT CASSHPLSGQGDTNTEAFF
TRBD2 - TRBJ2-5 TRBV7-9 TGTGCCAGCAGCTTAGTACCTAGCGGCCAAGAGACCCAGTACTTC CASSLVPSGQETQYF
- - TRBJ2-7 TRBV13 TGTGCCTGCAGCTTCGAGGCGTACGAGCAGTACTTC CACSFEAYEQYF
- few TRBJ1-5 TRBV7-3 TGTGCCAGCAGCCTCCAGGGGAATCAGCCCCAGCATTTT CASSLQGNQPQHF
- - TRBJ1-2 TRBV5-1 TGCGCCAGCCGAACAGGGAGCACCTATGGCTACACCTTC CASRTGSTYGYTF
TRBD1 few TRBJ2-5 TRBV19 TGTGCCAGTAGTAAGGGACAGATCCAAGAGACCCAGTACTTC CASSKGQIQETQYF
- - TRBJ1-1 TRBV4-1 TGCGCCAGCAGTCCGCCGGCAGGCCGGTTAGCTTTCTTT CASSPPAGRLAFF
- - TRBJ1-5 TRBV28 TGTGCCAGCAGACACCCAGGTCAGCCCCAGCATTTT CASRHPGQPQHF
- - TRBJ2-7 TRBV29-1 TGCAGCTCACGAGGCGACTCCTACGAGCAGTACTTC CSSRGDSYEQYF
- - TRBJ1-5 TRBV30 TGTGCCTGGAGTGAAACAACAGTCGATCAGCCCCAGCATTTT CAWSETTVDQPQHF
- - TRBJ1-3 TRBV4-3 TGCGCCAGCAGCCCTGTACAGGGACCTGGAAACACCATATATTTT CASSPVQGPGNTIYF
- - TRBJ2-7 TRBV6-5 TGTGCCAGCAGTTCGACAGCGAACTACGAGCAGTACTTC CASSSTANYEQYF
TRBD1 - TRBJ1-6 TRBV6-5 TGTGCCAGCAGCCGACAGGGTGGAAATTCACCCCTCCACTTT CASSRQGGNSPLHF
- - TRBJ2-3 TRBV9 TGTGCCAGCAGCGTAGCGGGAGATGTGGATACGCAGTATTTT CASSVAGDVDTQYF
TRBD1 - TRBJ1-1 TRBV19 TGTGCCAGTAGCCGTCGGACAGGGGGCTTTGAAGCTTTCTTT CASSRRTGGFEAFF
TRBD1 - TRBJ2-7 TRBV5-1 TGCGCCAGCAGCGCCGGGACAGGGGGCATATACGAGCAGTACTTC CASSAGTGGIYEQYF
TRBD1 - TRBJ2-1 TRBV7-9 TGTGCCAGCAGCTTAGGGGGGACAGGGAATGAGCAGTTCTTC CASSLGGTGNEQFF
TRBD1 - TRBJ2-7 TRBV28 TGTGCCAGCAGTCTCCCGGGGACAGGGATGGGGGAGCAGTACTTC CASSLPGTGMGEQYF
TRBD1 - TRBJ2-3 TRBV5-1 TGCGCCAGCAGCTTGGATCCGGACAGGACAGATACGCAGTATTTT CASSLDPDRTDTQYF
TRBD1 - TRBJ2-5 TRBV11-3 TGTGCCAGCAGCTTAGCTACAGGGGGCCTCGAGACCCAGTACTTC CASSLATGGLETQYF
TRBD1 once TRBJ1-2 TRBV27 TGTGCCAGCAGTCCCTTTCTCCCCGGACAGGGTGTAGGCTACACCTTC CASSPFLPGQGVGYTF
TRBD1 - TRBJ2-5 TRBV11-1 TGTGCCAGCAGCCGGGACAGCCAAGAGACCCAGTACTTC CASSRDSQETQYF
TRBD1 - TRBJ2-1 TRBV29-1 TGCAGCGTCGCTACAGGGGGCGGTGAGCAGTTCTTC CSVATGGGEQFF
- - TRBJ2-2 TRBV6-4 TGTGCCAGCAGTAGCTCCGAAGCGACCGACACCGGGGAGCTGTTTTTT CASSSSEATDTGELFF
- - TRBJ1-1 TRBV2 TGTGCCAGCAAGTTGAGGGTATCCACTGAAGCTTTCTTT CASKLRVSTEAFF